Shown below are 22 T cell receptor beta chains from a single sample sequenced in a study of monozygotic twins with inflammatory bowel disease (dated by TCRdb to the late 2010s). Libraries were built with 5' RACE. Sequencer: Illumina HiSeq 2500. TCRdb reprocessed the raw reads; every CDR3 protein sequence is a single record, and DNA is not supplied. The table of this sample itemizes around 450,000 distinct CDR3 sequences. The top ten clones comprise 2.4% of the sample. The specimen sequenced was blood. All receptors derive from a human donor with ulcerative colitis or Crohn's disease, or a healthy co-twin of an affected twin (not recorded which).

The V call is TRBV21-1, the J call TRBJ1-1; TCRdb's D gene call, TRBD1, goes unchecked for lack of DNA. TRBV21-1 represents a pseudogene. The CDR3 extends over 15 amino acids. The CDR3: CASSRRAGLNTEAFF.

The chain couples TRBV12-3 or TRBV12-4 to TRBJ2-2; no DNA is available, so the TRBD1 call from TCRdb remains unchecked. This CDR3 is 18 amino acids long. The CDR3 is CASIRRGTRPLNTGKLFF.

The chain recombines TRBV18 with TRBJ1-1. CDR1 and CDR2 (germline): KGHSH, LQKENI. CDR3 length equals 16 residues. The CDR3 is CASSPRVDQVNTEAFF.

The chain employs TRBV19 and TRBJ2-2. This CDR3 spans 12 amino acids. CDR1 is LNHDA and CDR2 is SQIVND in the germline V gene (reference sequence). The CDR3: CASNRVPGELFF.

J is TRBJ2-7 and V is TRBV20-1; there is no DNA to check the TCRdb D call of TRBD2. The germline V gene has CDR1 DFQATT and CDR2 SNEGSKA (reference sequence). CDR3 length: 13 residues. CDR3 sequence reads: CSARAGLSYEQYF.

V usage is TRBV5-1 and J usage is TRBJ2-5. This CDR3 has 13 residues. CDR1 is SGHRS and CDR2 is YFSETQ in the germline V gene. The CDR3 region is CASSFQVGKTQYF.

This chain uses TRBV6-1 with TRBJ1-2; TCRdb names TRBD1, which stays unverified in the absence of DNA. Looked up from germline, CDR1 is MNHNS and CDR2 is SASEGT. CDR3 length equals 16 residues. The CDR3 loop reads CASSPPSFRDSYGYTF.

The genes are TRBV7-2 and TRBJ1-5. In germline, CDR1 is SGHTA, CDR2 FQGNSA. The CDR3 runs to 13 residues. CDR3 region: CASSLVSDQPQHF.

This chain's CDR3 is CASSSGPSNTGELFF. The chain recombines TRBV7-6 with TRBJ2-2; there is no DNA to check the TCRdb D call of TRBD2. The germline CDR1 and CDR2 sequences are SGHVS and FNYEAQ. This CDR3 is 15 amino acids long.

The CDR3 loop is CAISELGLADSTDTQYF. This chain connects TRBV10-3 to TRBJ2-3. Looked up from germline, CDR1 is ENHRY and CDR2 is SYGVKD. This CDR3 spans 17 amino acids.

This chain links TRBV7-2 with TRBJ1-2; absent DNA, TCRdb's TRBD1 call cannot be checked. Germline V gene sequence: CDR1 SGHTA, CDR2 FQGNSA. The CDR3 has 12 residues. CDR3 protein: CAQVGQGYGYTF.

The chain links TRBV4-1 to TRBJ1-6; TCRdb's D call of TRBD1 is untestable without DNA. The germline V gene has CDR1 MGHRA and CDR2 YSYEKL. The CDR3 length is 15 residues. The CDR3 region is CASSQVQGTNSPLHF.

CDR3 protein: CASSPRPTSGRAGSSYNEQFF. The genes are TRBV7-9 and TRBJ2-1; TCRdb indicates TRBD2, and absent DNA this call remains unverified. This CDR3 has 21 amino acids. Germline CDR1 and CDR2: SEHNR and FQNEAQ (reference sequence).

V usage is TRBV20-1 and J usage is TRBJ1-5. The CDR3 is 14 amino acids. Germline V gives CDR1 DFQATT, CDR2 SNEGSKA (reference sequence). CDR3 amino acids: CSAIPNSFNQPQHF.

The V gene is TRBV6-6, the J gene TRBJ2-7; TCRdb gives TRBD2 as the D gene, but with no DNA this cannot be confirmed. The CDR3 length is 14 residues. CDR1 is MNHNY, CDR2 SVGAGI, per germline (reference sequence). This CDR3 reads CASSFGLRGWEQYF.

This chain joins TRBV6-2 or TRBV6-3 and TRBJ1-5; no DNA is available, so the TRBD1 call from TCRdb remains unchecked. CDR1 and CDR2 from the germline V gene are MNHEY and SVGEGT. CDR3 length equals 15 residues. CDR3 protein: CASSYEGGSNQPQHF.

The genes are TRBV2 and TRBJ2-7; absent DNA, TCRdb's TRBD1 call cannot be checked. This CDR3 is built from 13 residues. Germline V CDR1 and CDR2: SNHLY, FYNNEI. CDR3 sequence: CASRSRDNYEQYF.

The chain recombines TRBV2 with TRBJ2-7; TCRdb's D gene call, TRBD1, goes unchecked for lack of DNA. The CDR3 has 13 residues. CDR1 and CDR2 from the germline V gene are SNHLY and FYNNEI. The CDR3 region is CASSGTGTGEQYF.

CDR3 amino acids: CASSEARDRYSYNEQFF. The genes are TRBV6-1 and TRBJ2-1; lacking DNA, the TRBD1 call made by TCRdb goes unchecked. The CDR3 runs 17 residues. Looked up from germline, CDR1 is MNHNS and CDR2 is SASEGT.

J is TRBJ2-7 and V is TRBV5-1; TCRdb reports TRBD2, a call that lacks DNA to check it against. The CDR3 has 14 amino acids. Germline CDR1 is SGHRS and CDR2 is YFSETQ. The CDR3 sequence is CASALQGATYEQYF. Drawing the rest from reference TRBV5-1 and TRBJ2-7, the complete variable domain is KAGVTQTPRYLIKTRGQQVTLSCSPISGHRSVSWYQQTPGQGLQFLFEYFSETQRNKGNFPGRFSGRQFSNSRSEMNVSTLELGDSALYLCASALQGATYEQYFGPGTRLTVT.

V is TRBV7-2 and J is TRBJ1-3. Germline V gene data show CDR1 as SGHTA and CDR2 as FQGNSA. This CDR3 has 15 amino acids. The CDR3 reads CASSLAGRSGNTIYF.

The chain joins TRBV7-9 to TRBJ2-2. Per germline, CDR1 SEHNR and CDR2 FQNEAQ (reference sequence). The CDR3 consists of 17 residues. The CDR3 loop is CASSLGVPSANTGELFF.